The 13 T cell receptor beta chains in this list originate from one sample, sequenced in a study of shared clonotypes between healthy human individuals. TCRdb's table, derived via immunoSEQ multiplex PCR, lists solely in-frame clones and lacks some. Of about 1.5 million clones in the sample, under 99% were seen once. The sequenced sample was naive CD4+ T cells sorted from blood. Sample subset: CD45RA+ positively selected. These receptors originate from a man younger than 45 in good health.

The chain joins TRBV5-1 to TRBJ2-3; no firm D call. V shed 3 bases and J shed 4 bases, with 15 bases lying between them. The germline V gene encodes CDR1 SGHRS and CDR2 YFSETQ. CDR3 size: 15 residues. CDR3 nucleotides: TGCGCCAGCAGCTATACTCAAGGTCGAGCAGATACGCAGTATTTT. Its translation is CASSYTQGRADTQYF.

This clone came up once. The genes are TRBV4-2 and TRBJ1-2; D perhaps matches TRBD1 (6 bases). The germline CDR1 and CDR2 sequences are LGHNA and YNFKEQ. V dropped 1 base and J dropped 0 bases, with 6 bases sitting between them. This CDR3 region has 14 residues. As DNA, the CDR3 is TGTGCCAGCAGCCAAGGGACAGCTAACTATGGCTACACCTTC. It codes for CASSQGTANYGYTF.

The CDR3 nucleotides are TGTGCCAGTAGCCTAGGCGGACACAAGCTTTTCACAGATACGCAGTATTTT. Protein: CASSLGGHKLFTDTQYF. The chain combines TRBV19 with TRBJ2-3; D is possibly TRBD1 (5 bases). The CDR3 loop spans 17 amino acids. Germline assignment: CDR1 LNHDA and CDR2 SQIVND (reference sequence). The V gene lost 6 bases and the J gene lost 2 bases, with 21 bases spanning the gap.

The chain is built from TRBV27 and TRBJ2-3, with 10 bases identical to TRBD2. The CDR3 runs to 17 residues. V trimming: 0 bases; J trimming: 3 bases; junction bases outside the gene matches: 6. CDR1 is MNHEY, CDR2 SMNVEV, per germline (reference sequence). As DNA, the CDR3 is TGTGCCAGCAGTTTATCTCCCCTAGCGGGAGTAACAGATACGCAGTATTTT. Protein: CASSLSPLAGVTDTQYF.

V gene TRBV6-6 combines with J gene TRBJ2-7; possibly TRBD1 for D (5 bases). Trimming took 5 bases from V and 7 from J, leaving 12 bases between them. Germline V gives CDR1 MNHNY, CDR2 SVGAGI (reference sequence). This CDR3 has 12 residues. As DNA, the CDR3 is TGTGCCAGCAGTCGGACACGTCTTGAGCAGTACTTC. Translation: CASSRTRLEQYF.

This clone is a singleton in its sample. The chain uses TRBV5-1 and TRBJ2-7; 12 nucleotides match TRBD2. Germline V gene data show CDR1 as SGHRS and CDR2 as YFSETQ. The CDR3 totals 14 residues. V lost 4 bases and J lost 4; bases outside the gene matches: 3. The CDR3 sequence is CASSQTSGSYEQYF. CDR3 DNA: TGCGCCAGCAGCCAGACTAGCGGGAGTTACGAGCAGTACTTC. Supplemented by reference TRBV5-1 and TRBJ2-7, the full variable domain reads KAGVTQTPRYLIKTRGQQVTLSCSPISGHRSVSWYQQTPGQGLQFLFEYFSETQRNKGNFPGRFSGRQFSNSRSEMNVSTLELGDSALYLCASSQTSGSYEQYFGPGTRLTVT.

CDR3 protein: CASSLFLVAGTGNEQFF. The CDR3 region has the DNA TGCGCCAGCAGCCTATTTCTTGTAGCGGGGACGGGCAATGAGCAGTTCTTC. The gene calls are TRBV5-1 and TRBJ2-1; 8 bases map to TRBD2. CDR3 length equals 17 residues. Germline loops: CDR1 SGHRS, CDR2 YFSETQ. V gave up 4 bases and J gave up 6 bases; unmatched junction bases: 15.

V usage is TRBV7-9 and J usage is TRBJ2-7, with 8 bases identical to TRBD2. Germline V gene sequence: CDR1 SEHNR, CDR2 FQNEAQ (reference sequence). CDR3 length: 15 residues. V shed 5 bases and J 6 bases; nucleotides not matched to a gene: 12. The DNA for the CDR3 is TGTGCCAGCAGCGCTACAAGCGGGAGTAGAGGCGAGCAGTACTTC. This translates into CASSATSGSRGEQYF.

The chain links TRBV6-1 to TRBJ2-2; 7 bases agree with TRBD2. V shed 3 bases and J 2 bases; nucleotides not matched to a gene: 9. From germline, CDR1 is MNHNS and CDR2 SASEGT. The CDR3 is 17 amino acids. CDR3 amino acids: CASSDIPGGRNTGELFF. The CDR3 DNA is TGTGCCAGCAGTGACATTCCGGGGGGAAGAAACACCGGGGAGCTGTTTTTT.

This chain uses TRBV14 with TRBJ2-7, with D tentatively TRBD2 (5 bases). This CDR3 contains 13 residues. CDR1 SGHDN and CDR2 FVKESK come from the germline V gene. Trimming left V 1 base short and J 2 bases short, with 6 bases between. CDR3 sequence reads: CASSQAGTYEQYF. CDR3 nucleotide sequence: TGTGCCAGCAGCCAAGCCGGGACCTACGAGCAGTACTTC.

J is TRBJ1-4 and V is TRBV30; 8 bases align to TRBD1. This CDR3 is 14 amino acids long. V lost 2 bases to trimming and J lost 6 bases; unmatched junction nucleotides: 5. The germline V gene has CDR1 GTSNPN and CDR2 SVGIG (reference sequence). DNA for the CDR3: TGTGCCTGGAGTAAAGCAGGGGGCGATGAAAAACTGTTTTTT. Translated: CAWSKAGGDEKLFF.

The chain recombines TRBV5-1 with TRBJ1-1; no clear D gene. V was trimmed by 0 bases and J by 7 bases, leaving 19 bases between them. The CDR3 runs to 16 residues. Germline V gene sequence: CDR1 SGHRS, CDR2 YFSETQ. The CDR3 coding sequence is TGCGCCAGCAGCTTGGCTTCAGGAGTGGTAGCGGGTGAAGCTTTCTTT. It encodes CASSLASGVVAGEAFF.

The chain links TRBV5-6 to TRBJ2-3; no definite D call. Trimming left V 4 bases short and J 1 base short, with 7 bases between. The CDR3 consists of 13 residues. Germline CDR1 and CDR2: SGHDT and YYEEEE. The CDR3 spells CASSVFRTDTQYF. CDR3 DNA: TGTGCCAGCAGCGTCTTCCGCACAGATACGCAGTATTTT.